The clone carrying this TCR beta chain showed up just a few times. The data are from a study of cytotoxic CD8 clonotypes in ibrutinib-treated CLL. Study-wide context: Timing of response sample collection was a median roughly twelve months after treatment start, with a range of 6 to 36. Across samples, productive templates numbered roughly 230,000 and productive rearrangements reached about 99,000 on average.

The germline V gene encodes CDR1 SEHNR and CDR2 FQNEAQ (reference sequence). Trimming cost V 6 bases and J 2 bases, with 10 bases left between them. The CDR3 spans 13 residues. Depth targeted 1 in 200,000 to 1 in 1 million T cells, averaging approximately 10x coverage per clonotype. Here immunoSEQ multiplex PCR was the method, and the copy in TCRdb shows in-frame clones only, minus some. Seen here are fewer than 20,000 clones, about 61% observed once, and the top ten hold roughly 25%. Frozen-stored PBMCs produced 1.5 to 2.5 micrograms of genomic DNA for TCR beta libraries. The receptor was isolated from a human donor with chronic lymphocytic leukemia. The rearrangement joins TRBV7-9 to TRBJ2-5, with D perhaps TRBD1 or TRBD2 (5 bases each). The specimen was PBMCs, collected after 12 months of ibrutinib treatment. In DNA form, the CDR3 reads TGTGCCAGCAGGGGGGACGGACAAGAGACCCAGTACTTC. This sequence encodes CASRGDGQETQYF.